This T cell receptor beta chain is drawn from a study of graft-versus-host responses after intestinal transplantation. Study in general: Tacrolimus and steroids were given for roughly 3 years to all recipients after anti-thymocyte globulin induction.

Graft specimens yielded both intraepithelial and lamina propria lymphocytes. In regard to this clone: The antigen is unknown.

The method was immunoSEQ multiplex PCR; TCRdb's version includes in-frame clones alone and lacks a portion of them. The sample yields some 17,000 clones, approximately 80% seen once. Findings of the study overall: The study found high graft-versus-host to host-versus-graft clonal ratios in allografts of patients with graft-donor T cell macrochimerism. Present in recipient marrow, GvH clones included some that appeared first in ileum or blood. Early post-transplant falls in HvG clones accompanied the peak levels of circulating GvH clones.

This clonotype originated in a human patient who received an intestinal transplant, so some T cells may come from the graft donor. Source: ileum tissue, taken 104 days after intestinal transplant.

The CDR3 coding sequence is TGTGCCAGCAGTTTATACAGGGCCCACGAGCAGTACTTC. Its protein is CASSLYRAHEQYF. This chain links TRBV28 with TRBJ2-7, with D tentatively TRBD1 (6 bases). CDR1 and CDR2 from the germline V gene are MDHEN and SYDVKM. The CDR3 has 13 amino acids. The V end was cut by 1 base, the J end by 5 bases, with 9 bases between.